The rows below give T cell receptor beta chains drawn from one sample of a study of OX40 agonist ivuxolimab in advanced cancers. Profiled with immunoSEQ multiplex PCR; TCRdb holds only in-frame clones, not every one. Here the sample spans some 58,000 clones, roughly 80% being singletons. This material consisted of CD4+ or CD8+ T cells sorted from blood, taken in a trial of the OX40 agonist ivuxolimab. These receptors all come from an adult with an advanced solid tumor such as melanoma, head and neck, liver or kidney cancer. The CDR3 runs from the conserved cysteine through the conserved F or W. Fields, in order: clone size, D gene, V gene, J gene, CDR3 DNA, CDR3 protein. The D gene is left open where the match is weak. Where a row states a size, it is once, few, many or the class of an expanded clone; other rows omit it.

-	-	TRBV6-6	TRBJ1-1	TGTGCCAGCAGTTACTCCGCAGGGAACACTGAAGCTTTCTTT	CASSYSAGNTEAFF
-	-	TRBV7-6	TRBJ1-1	TGTGCCAGCAGCTTAGGGGGACATGGCACTGAAGCTTTCTTT	CASSLGGHGTEAFF
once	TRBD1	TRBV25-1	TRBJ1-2	TGTGCCATTCCACACGCCGGGACAGGACTTGGCTACACCTTC	CAIPHAGTGLGYTF
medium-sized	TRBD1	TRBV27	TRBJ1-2	TGTGCCAGCAGCCCTCACGGGGACAGTACCTATGGCTACACCTTC	CASSPHGDSTYGYTF
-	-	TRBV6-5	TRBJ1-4	TGTGCCAGCAGTTACTCGTTTGGGGAAAAACTGTTTTTT	CASSYSFGEKLFF
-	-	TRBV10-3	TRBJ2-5	TGTGCCACCCGCCGATCCCAAGAGACCCAGTACTTC	CATRRSQETQYF
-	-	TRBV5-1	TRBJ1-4	TGCGCCAGCAGCTTGGGACAGGCTCAAATCGAAAAACTGTTTTTT	CASSLGQAQIEKLFF
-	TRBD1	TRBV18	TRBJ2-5	TGTGCCAGCTCACCAGGGACAGGAGGGAAGACCCAGTACTTC	CASSPGTGGKTQYF
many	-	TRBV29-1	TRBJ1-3	TGCAGCGTTGAACCGGGGTCTGGAAACACCATATATTTT	CSVEPGSGNTIYF
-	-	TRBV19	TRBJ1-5	TGTGCCAGTAGTATTGGGCATTACAACTGGGGCAATCAGCCCCAGCATTTT	CASSIGHYNWGNQPQHF
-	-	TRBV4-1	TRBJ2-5	TGCGCCAGCAGCCAAGATAGCGGCGTCGCCCTAGAGACCCAGTACTTC	CASSQDSGVALETQYF
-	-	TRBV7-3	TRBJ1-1	TGTGCCAGCAGCTTACAGGGACCCACTGAAGCTTTCTTT	CASSLQGPTEAFF
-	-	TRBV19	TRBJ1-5	TGTGCCACCGCGACGGGGGGGGCAACTAATCAGCCCCAGCATTTT	CATATGGATNQPQHF
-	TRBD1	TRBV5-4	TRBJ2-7	TGTGCCAGCAGCTTGGCGGGACAGGGAGCCGAGCAGTACTTC	CASSLAGQGAEQYF
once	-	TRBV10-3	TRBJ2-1	TGTGCCATCAGTGAAGTAGGGGATGAGCAGTTCTTC	CAISEVGDEQFF
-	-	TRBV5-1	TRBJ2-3	TGCGCCAGCAGCAGAGCCACAGATACGCAGTATTTT	CASSRATDTQYF
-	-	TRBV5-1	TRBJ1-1	TGCGCCAGCAGCTTGGAGGCACACTCGAACACTGAAGCTTTCTTT	CASSLEAHSNTEAFF
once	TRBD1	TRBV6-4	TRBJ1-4	TGTGCCACGGAGAAGCGGACAGGGGGCTGGGCAACTAATGAAAAACTGTTTTTT	CATEKRTGGWATNEKLFF
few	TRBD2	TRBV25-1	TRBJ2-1	TGTGCCAGCAGCACCCGAGACGGAGCGGGAGGGCCCTCTAATGAGCAGTTCTTC	CASSTRDGAGGPSNEQFF
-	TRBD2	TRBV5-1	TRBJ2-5	TGCGCCAGCAGCTTTGGTACTAGCGTGGAGACCCAGTACTTC	CASSFGTSVETQYF